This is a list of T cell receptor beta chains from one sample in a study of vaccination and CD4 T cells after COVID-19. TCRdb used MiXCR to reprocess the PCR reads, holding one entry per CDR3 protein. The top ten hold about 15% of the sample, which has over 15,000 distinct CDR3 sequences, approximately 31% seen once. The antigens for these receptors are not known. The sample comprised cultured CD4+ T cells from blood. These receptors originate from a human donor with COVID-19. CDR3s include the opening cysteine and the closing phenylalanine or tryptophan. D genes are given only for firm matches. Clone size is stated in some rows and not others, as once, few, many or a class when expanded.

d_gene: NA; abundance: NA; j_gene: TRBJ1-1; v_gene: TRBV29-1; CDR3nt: TGCAGCGTTGAATTCGGGGGCACTGAAGCTTTCTTT; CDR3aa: CSVEFGGTEAFF
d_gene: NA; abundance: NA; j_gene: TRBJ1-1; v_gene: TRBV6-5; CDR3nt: TGTGCCAGCAGTTACCGGGGACGGCTTAACACTGAAGCTTTCTTT; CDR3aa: CASSYRGRLNTEAFF
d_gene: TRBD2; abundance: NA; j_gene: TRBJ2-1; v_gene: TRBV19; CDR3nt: TGTGCCAGTAGTAAAAGACTAGCGGGGGGGCAAAGCTCCTACAATGAGCAGTTCTTC; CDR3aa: CASSKRLAGGQSSYNEQFF
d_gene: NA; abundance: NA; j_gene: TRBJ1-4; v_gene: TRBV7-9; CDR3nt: TGTGCCAGCAGCTTTGATTGGACAGCTAATGAAAAACTGTTTTTT; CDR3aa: CASSFDWTANEKLFF
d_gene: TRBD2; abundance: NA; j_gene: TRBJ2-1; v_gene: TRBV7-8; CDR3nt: TGTGCCAGCAGCTTAGCTACGGCTAGCGGGGTGTACGGGCAGTTCTTC; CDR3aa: CASSLATASGVYGQFF
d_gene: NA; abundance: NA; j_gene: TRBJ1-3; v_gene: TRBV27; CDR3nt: TGTGCCAGCAGTTTACAGGGAAATCCTGGAAACACCATATATTTT; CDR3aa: CASSLQGNPGNTIYF
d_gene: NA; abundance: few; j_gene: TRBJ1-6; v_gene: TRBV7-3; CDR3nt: TGTGCCAGCAGCCCATCTGGCAATTCACCCCTCCACTTT; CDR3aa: CASSPSGNSPLHF
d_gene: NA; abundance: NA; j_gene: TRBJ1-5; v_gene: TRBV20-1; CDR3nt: TGCAGTGCTAGAGTTGGGGGAGATCAGCCCCAGCATTTT; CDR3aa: CSARVGGDQPQHF
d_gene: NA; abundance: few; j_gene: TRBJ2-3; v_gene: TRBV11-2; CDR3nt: TGTGCCAGCAGCCCCATCAGGATGGGGACAGATACGCAGTATTTT; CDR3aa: CASSPIRMGTDTQYF
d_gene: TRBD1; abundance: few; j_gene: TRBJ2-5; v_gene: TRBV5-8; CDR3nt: TGTGCCAGCAGGACGACAGGGGTCGAGACCCAGTACTTC; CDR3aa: CASRTTGVETQYF
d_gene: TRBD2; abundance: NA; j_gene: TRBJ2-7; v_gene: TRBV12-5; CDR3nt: TGTGCTAGTGCCCTCGGGGGGGGCCCTTACGAGCAGTACTTC; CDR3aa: CASALGGGPYEQYF
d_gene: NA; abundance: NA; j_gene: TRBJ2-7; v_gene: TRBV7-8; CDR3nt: TGTGCCAGCAGCTTAGGGGCGGGACAGAGCTCCTACGAGCAGTACTTC; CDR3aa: CASSLGAGQSSYEQYF
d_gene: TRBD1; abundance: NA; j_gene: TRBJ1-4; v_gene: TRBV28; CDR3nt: TGTGCCAGCAGTTTAGCTGGGACAGGTTATGCAACTAATGAAAAACTGTTTTTT; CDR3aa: CASSLAGTGYATNEKLFF
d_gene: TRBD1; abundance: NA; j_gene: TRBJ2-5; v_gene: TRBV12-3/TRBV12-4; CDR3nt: TGTGCCAGCAGTCCGCGACAGGGTATCGAGACCCAGTACTTC; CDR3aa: CASSPRQGIETQYF
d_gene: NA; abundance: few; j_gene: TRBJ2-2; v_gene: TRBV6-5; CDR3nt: TGTGCCAGCAGTTCTCCGGGGAACACCGGGGAGCTGTTTTTT; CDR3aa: CASSSPGNTGELFF
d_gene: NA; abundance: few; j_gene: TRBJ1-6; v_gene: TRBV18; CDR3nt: TGTGCCAGCTCACTAATTCCCTCAAGGGCCAATTCACCCCTCCACTTT; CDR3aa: CASSLIPSRANSPLHF
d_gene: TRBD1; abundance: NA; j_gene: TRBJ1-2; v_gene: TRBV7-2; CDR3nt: TGTGCCAGCAGCTTAGGGGACAGGTTAAGGGGCTACACCTTC; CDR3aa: CASSLGDRLRGYTF
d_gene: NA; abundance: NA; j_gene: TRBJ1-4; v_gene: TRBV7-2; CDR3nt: TGTGCCAGCAGCCCAAGGAGCACAACTAATGAAAAACTGTTTTTT; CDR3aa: CASSPRSTTNEKLFF
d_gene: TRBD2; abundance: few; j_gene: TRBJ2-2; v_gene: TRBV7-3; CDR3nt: TGTGCCAGCAGCTTAAGGTCCGCTAGCGGGTTAAACACCGGGGAGCTGTTTTTT; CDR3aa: CASSLRSASGLNTGELFF
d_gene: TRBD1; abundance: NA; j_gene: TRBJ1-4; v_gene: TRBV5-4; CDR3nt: TGTGCCAGCAGCCCCCGGACAGGGAGTAATGAAAAACTGTTTTTT; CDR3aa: CASSPRTGSNEKLFF
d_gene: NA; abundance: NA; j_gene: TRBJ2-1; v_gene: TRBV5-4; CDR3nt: TGTGCCAGCAGCTTGGCGGTGGGGGCCTACAATGAGCAGTTCTTC; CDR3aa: CASSLAVGAYNEQFF
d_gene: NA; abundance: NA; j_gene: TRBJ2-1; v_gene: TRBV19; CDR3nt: TGTGCCAGTAGTGTCCATTTGACCTACGAGCAGTTCTTC; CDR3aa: CASSVHLTYEQFF
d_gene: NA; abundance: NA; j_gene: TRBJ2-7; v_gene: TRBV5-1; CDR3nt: TGCGCCAGCAGCCTGGACACATCTCAAGCTTCTAAGTACGAGCAGTACTTC; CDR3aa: CASSLDTSQASKYEQYF
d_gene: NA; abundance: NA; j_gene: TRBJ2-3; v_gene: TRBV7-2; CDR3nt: TGTGCCAGCAGCCCCCCGGGGGCCAGTGCAGATACGCAGTATTTT; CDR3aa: CASSPPGASADTQYF
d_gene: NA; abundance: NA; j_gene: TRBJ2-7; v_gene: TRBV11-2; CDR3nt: TGTGCCAGCAGATCCGTCAGGGGTTTGGTGGGGGAGCAGTACTTC; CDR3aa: CASRSVRGLVGEQYF
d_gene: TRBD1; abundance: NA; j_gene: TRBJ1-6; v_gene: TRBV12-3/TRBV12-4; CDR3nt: TGTGCCAGCAGTTTAAACAGGGGGAAGTCACCCCTCCACTTT; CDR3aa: CASSLNRGKSPLHF
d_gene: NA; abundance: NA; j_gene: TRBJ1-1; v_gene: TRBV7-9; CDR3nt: TGTGCCAGCAGCCCAACCAGGGATGAAGCTTTCTTT; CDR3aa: CASSPTRDEAFF
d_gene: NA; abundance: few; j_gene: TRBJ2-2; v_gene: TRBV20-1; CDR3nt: TGCAGCACGGGGGGGACAGGGAACACCGGGGAGCTGTTTTTT; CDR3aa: CSTGGTGNTGELFF